The 4 T cell receptor beta chains in this list originate from one sample, sequenced in a study of cytomegalovirus exposure and HLA in healthy donors. Assay used: immunoSEQ multiplex PCR; TCRdb lists only in-frame clones, some missing. The sample holds about 130,000 clones, just under 90% seen once. The sequenced sample consisted of PBMCs. These receptors originate from a woman aged 30 to 39 in good health and CMV-seropositive.

This chain uses TRBV5-4 with TRBJ2-3; TRBD1 might be the D (6 bases). Trimming left V 4 bases short and J 9 bases short, with 15 bases between. The V gene's germline CDR1 is SGHNT and CDR2 YYREEE (reference sequence). This CDR3 region has 13 residues. The CDR3 reads CASSIAGVGTQYF. CDR3 DNA: TGTGCCAGCAGCATCGCAGGGGTGGGGACGCAGTATTTT.

The V gene is TRBV2, the J gene TRBJ2-2, with 8 bases aligning to TRBD1. The CDR3 loop spans 15 amino acids. V lost 5 bases and J lost 1; bases outside the gene matches: 3. Germline assignment: CDR1 SNHLY and CDR2 FYNNEI. The CDR3 bases are TGTGCCAGCAGTCCCGACAGGGGGAACACCGGGGAGCTGTTTTTT. The encoded protein is CASSPDRGNTGELFF.

J is TRBJ2-2 and V is TRBV7-3; 7 bases map to TRBD2. This CDR3 is 15 amino acids long. Germline values: CDR1 SGHTA, CDR2 FQGTGA. V shed 5 bases, J shed 6 bases, and the junction held 9 bases outside the gene matches. CDR3 nucleotides: TGTGCCAGCAGCCCCACGGGAGGCATAGCCGGGGAGCTGTTTTTT. Amino acids: CASSPTGGIAGELFF.

The chain recombines TRBV27 with TRBJ2-7; 14 bases line up with TRBD2. The CDR3 contains 17 residues. CDR1 is MNHEY and CDR2 is SMNVEV in the germline V gene (reference sequence). Trimming removed 11 bases from V and 0 bases from J; junction bases left unmatched: 12. The CDR3 region is CAGRGTSGGRSSYEQYF. The CDR3 bases are TGTGCCGGAAGAGGGACTAGCGGGGGCCGCAGCTCCTACGAGCAGTACTTC.